What follows describes a single T cell receptor beta chain. Between the trimmed V and J ends, which lost 4 bases and 6 bases, there was a span of 12 bases. CDR3 length: 13 residues. Looked up from germline, CDR1 is LNHDA and CDR2 is SQIVND (reference sequence). This sample stems from a study of blood T cell repertoires in COVID-19. About the research overall: From T cells, B-cell-depleted T cells, or PBMCs came the material, which was cDNA or gDNA.

Sequencing was performed with immunoSEQ multiplex PCR; in TCRdb, only in-frame clones are kept and a portion is missing. The table lists approximately 260,000 clones, 70% to 90% of them singletons. The chain uses TRBV19 and TRBJ1-1, with TRBD1 as a possible D gene (5 bases). The sample taken for sequencing was peripheral blood. The TCR was taken from a woman in her 70s with acute or convalescent COVID-19. Here the CDR3 DNA reads TGTGCCAGTAGTAACCAGGGAACGGCTGAAGCTTTCTTT. This encodes CASSNQGTAEAFF.